Listed here is a single T cell receptor (beta chain). Sequencing used immunoSEQ multiplex PCR; TCRdb keeps in-frame clones, though not all of them. The top ten clones hold approximately 1.7% of a sample with some 120,000 clones, 90% to 95% of them seen once. This specimen belongs to a study of control samples from healthy donors and cancer patients. The sequencing sample was made of PBMCs. This clonotype was sampled from a man aged 45 to 65 with head and neck cancer.

CDR3 region: CATSRGGSTDTQYF. CDR3 nucleotides: TGTGCCACCAGCAGAGGGGGAAGCACAGATACGCAGTATTTT. V usage is TRBV15 and J usage is TRBJ2-3; D unclear. Trimming left V 1 base short and J 0 bases short, with 5 bases between. The CDR3 sequence is 14 residues long. Germline loops: CDR1 LNHNV, CDR2 YYDKDF (reference sequence).